Following are 20 T cell receptor beta chains from one sample sequenced in a study of T cell responses to AZD1222 COVID-19 vaccine. Sequenced by immunoSEQ multiplex PCR; TCRdb stores in-frame clones only, minus some. The data show 150,000 to 200,000 clones, around 93% seen once. The source material was peripheral blood, sampled on day 0 of AZD1222 vaccination. Every receptor here comes from an adult in good health.

This rearrangement joins TRBV7-9 to TRBJ1-6; 8 bases map to TRBD1. The CDR3 length is 15 residues. From germline, CDR1 is SEHNR and CDR2 FQNEAQ (reference sequence). The ends lost 3 bases at V and 10 bases at J; junction bases unmatched: 8. CDR3 in DNA: TGTGCCAGCAGCTTTCGAGGCAGGGGGCTATCACCCCTCCACTTT. Its protein product is CASSFRGRGLSPLHF.

The V call is TRBV28, the J call TRBJ1-1; tentatively, D is TRBD1 (6 bases). Germline values: CDR1 MDHEN, CDR2 SYDVKM. The V gene lost 9 bases and the J gene lost 3 bases, with 17 bases spanning the gap. The CDR3 is 14 residues long. Written as DNA, the CDR3 is TGTGCCAGAGGTGCAGGTCACAGGGACACTGAAGCTTTCTTT. Amino acid sequence: CARGAGHRDTEAFF.

The V call is TRBV4-1, the J call TRBJ1-1; no clear D gene. The CDR3 covers 13 residues. Trimming cost V 0 bases and J 6 bases, with 8 bases left between them. Germline V gene lookup returns CDR1 MGHRA and CDR2 YSYEKL. CDR3 loop: CASSQDRISEAFF. Here the CDR3 DNA reads TGCGCCAGCAGCCAAGATAGGATCTCTGAAGCTTTCTTT.

A remark on this clone: At the DNA level, this CDR3 is encoded by other sequences in the same sample as well. The chain joins TRBV20-1 to TRBJ1-2, with D unclear. The CDR3 has 11 residues. The V end lost 0 bases, the J end lost 10 bases, and 9 bases lay between the germline ends. Germline V gene lookup returns CDR1 DFQATT and CDR2 SNEGSKA (reference sequence). The CDR3 region has the DNA TGCAGTGCTAGAGAGTGGTGGAACTACACCTTC. Residues: CSAREWWNYTF.

This chain links TRBV2 with TRBJ2-7; a possible D gene is TRBD2 (6 bases). V lost 10 bases and J lost 7, with 17 bases in between. Per the germline V gene, CDR1 is SNHLY and CDR2 is FYNNEI. There are 12 residues in the CDR3. The CDR3 is CAIRAGTREQYF. CDR3 in DNA: TGTGCCATCAGGGCGGGAACTCGTGAGCAGTACTTC.

The chain combines TRBV4-1 with TRBJ1-3; D not resolved. CDR1 MGHRA and CDR2 YSYEKL come from the germline V gene. V lost 0 bases, J lost 6 bases, and 21 bases lay in between. The CDR3 contains 18 residues. This chain's CDR3 is CASSQDPPLTAQANTIYF. In DNA, the CDR3 is TGCGCCAGCAGCCAAGATCCACCTCTGACCGCGCAAGCAAACACCATATATTTT.

V usage is TRBV6-4 and J usage is TRBJ2-1, with D unclear. The CDR3 is 16 residues long. V lost 0 bases and J lost 5, with 14 bases in between. Germline CDR1 MRHNA, CDR2 SNTAGT. The CDR3 sequence is CASSDSALGLHNEQFF. The CDR3 DNA sequence: TGTGCCAGCAGTGACTCAGCCTTGGGCCTACACAATGAGCAGTTCTTC.

This CDR3 is CASTRWRGFDGYTF. The DNA of the CDR3 is TGTGCCAGCACTAGGTGGAGGGGTTTTGATGGCTACACCTTC. V is TRBV28 and J is TRBJ1-2; perhaps TRBD1 as D (5 bases). This CDR3 spans 14 amino acids. The germline V gene encodes CDR1 MDHEN and CDR2 SYDVKM. The V and J ends lost 7 bases and 6 bases respectively, with 18 bases between them.

This sequence joins TRBV29-1 and TRBJ2-7, with 7 bases matching TRBD1. After removal of 7 bases from V and 6 bases from J, the junction contained 12 bases not matched to a gene. Per germline, CDR1 SQVTM and CDR2 ANQGSEA. This CDR3 has 13 residues. The CDR3 sequence is CSGSGTVEAEQYF. The DNA of the CDR3 is TGCAGCGGCTCCGGGACAGTTGAGGCCGAGCAGTACTTC.

The rearrangement links TRBV7-2 to TRBJ1-2, with 9 bases aligning to TRBD1. CDR3 size: 16 residues. After removal of 2 bases from V and 6 bases from J, the junction contained 10 bases not matched to a gene. CDR1 is SGHTA, CDR2 FQGNSA, per germline. CDR3 coding DNA: TGTGCCAGCAGCTTATTGGGAACAGGGGGCAGGGATGGCTACACCTTC. Residues: CASSLLGTGGRDGYTF.

The chain is built from TRBV9 and TRBJ1-6, with D maybe TRBD1 (5 bases). The CDR3 sequence is 15 residues long. The germline V gene has CDR1 SGDLS and CDR2 YYNGEE. The V gene lost 2 bases and the J gene lost 10 bases, with 16 bases spanning the gap. CDR3 coding DNA: TGTGCCAGCAGCGTGGGGGAGGGTATCGGCTCACCCCTCCACTTT. Amino acids: CASSVGEGIGSPLHF.

The chain recombines TRBV11-2 with TRBJ2-2; D possibly corresponds to TRBD1 (6 bases). The V gene lost 0 bases and the J gene lost 4 bases, with 12 bases spanning the gap. The V gene's germline CDR1 is SGHAT and CDR2 FQNNGV. The length of the CDR3 is 16 residues. As DNA, the CDR3 is TGTGCCAGCAGCTTAGATCTGAGACAGGCCACCGGGGAGCTGTTTTTT. It codes for CASSLDLRQATGELFF.

The CDR3 here is CASSDSVATSEYF. The CDR3 nucleotides read TGTGCCAGCTCAGACTCGGTGGCTACCTCTGAGTATTTT. This chain joins TRBV18 and TRBJ2-3; no clear D. This CDR3 spans 13 amino acids. Deletions cut 5 bases from V and 13 bases from J, with 19 bases between. CDR1 and CDR2 (germline): KGHSH, LQKENI.

V gene TRBV3-1 (or the pseudogene TRBV3-2) combines with J gene TRBJ2-5; D remains unclear. Germline V gene data show CDR1 as LGHDT and CDR2 as YNNKEL (reference sequence). This CDR3 has 17 amino acids. The V end lost 3 bases, the J end lost 5 bases, and 22 bases lay between the germline ends. For the CDR3, the DNA is TGTGCCAGCAGCCACCGCGAAAGGCCCACCACCCGGGAGACCCAGTACTTC. It translates to CASSHRERPTTRETQYF.

The rearrangement uses TRBV27 and TRBJ2-7; D perhaps matches TRBD1 (6 bases). Trimming stripped 2 bases from V and 1 base from J, with 9 bases between. The CDR3 consists of 14 residues. CDR1 and CDR2 (germline): MNHEY, SMNVEV (reference sequence). CDR3 in amino acids: CASSLRGNSYEQYF. The CDR3 DNA reads TGTGCCAGCAGTTTAAGGGGGAATTCCTACGAGCAGTACTTC.

The chain employs TRBV7-3 and TRBJ1-6; a weak D match, TRBD1 (6 bases). The germline V gene has CDR1 SGHTA and CDR2 FQGTGA. The CDR3 has 15 residues. V lost 0 bases and J 9 bases, leaving 12 bases between the germline ends. CDR3 nucleotides: TGTGCCAGCAGCTTAACCCAGGGGATCGGTTCACCCCTCCACTTT. This encodes CASSLTQGIGSPLHF.

V and J are TRBV6-1 and TRBJ1-4; a weak D match, TRBD1 (6 bases). CDR1 and CDR2 from the germline V gene are MNHNS and SASEGT. V was clipped by 3 bases and J by 8 bases, with 13 bases between them. This CDR3 is built from 14 residues. CDR3 sequence reads: CASSDRGRVEKLFF. The CDR3 DNA follows: TGTGCCAGCAGTGACAGGGGAAGAGTCGAAAAACTGTTTTTT.

V gene TRBV28 combines with J gene TRBJ1-4; 8 positions match TRBD1. Germline lookup yields CDR1 MDHEN and CDR2 SYDVKM. The CDR3 spans 14 residues. V trimming: 4 bases; J trimming: 8 bases; junction bases outside the gene matches: 6. CDR3 DNA: TGTGCCAGCAGTTCCCGGGACAGGAGGGAAAAACTGTTTTTT. Translating it yields CASSSRDRREKLFF.

The chain employs TRBV5-6 and TRBJ1-2; D is undetermined. V was cut by 0 bases and J by 7 bases, with 10 bases left in between. The germline CDR1 and CDR2 sequences are SGHDT and YYEEEE. The CDR3 loop spans 13 amino acids. The CDR3 spells CASSLASPGGYTF. The CDR3 DNA follows: TGTGCCAGCAGCTTGGCTAGCCCGGGTGGCTACACCTTC.

The chain joins TRBV12-3 or TRBV12-4 to TRBJ1-4, with a possible D match to TRBD1 (5 bases). V was cut by 6 bases and J by 10 bases, with 9 bases left in between. CDR3 length: 11 amino acids. CDR3 residues: CASRAGGKLFF. The CDR3 coding sequence is TGTGCCAGCAGGGCCGGGGGAAAACTGTTTTTT.